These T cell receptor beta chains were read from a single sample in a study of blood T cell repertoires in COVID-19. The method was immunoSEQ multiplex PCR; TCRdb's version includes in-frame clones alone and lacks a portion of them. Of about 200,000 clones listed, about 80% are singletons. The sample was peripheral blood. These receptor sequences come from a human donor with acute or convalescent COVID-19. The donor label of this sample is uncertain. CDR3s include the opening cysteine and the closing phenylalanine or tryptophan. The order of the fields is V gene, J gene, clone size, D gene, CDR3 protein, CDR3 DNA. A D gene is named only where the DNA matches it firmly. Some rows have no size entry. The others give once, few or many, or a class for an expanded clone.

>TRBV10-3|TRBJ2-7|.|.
CAISDLGASYEQYF
TGTGCCATCAGTGACTTGGGGGCATCTTACGAGCAGTACTTC
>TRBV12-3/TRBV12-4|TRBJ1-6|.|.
CASSLEQASFLHF
TGTGCCAGCAGTTTGGAACAGGCCTCATTCCTCCACTTT
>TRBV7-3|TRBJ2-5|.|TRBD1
CASSLRTGAQETQYF
TGTGCCAGCAGCTTACGGACAGGGGCACAAGAGACCCAGTACTTC
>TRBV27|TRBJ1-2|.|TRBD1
CASRGQGAVYGYTF
TGTGCCAGCAGGGGACAGGGGGCAGTCTATGGCTACACCTTC
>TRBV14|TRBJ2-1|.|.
CASSQDLLASEQFF
TGTGCCAGCAGCCAAGATCTGCTAGCAAGTGAGCAGTTCTTC
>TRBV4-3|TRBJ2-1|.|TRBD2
CASSQKLPTGTSGYNEQFF
TGCGCCAGCAGCCAGAAACTCCCAACCGGGACTAGCGGCTACAATGAGCAGTTCTTC
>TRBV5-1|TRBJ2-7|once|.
CASSFSTPYEQYF
TGCGCCAGCAGCTTTAGTACCCCCTACGAGCAGTACTTC
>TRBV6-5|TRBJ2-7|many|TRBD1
CASRSDRGNFYEQYF
TGTGCCAGCAGGAGCGACAGGGGGAACTTCTACGAGCAGTACTTC
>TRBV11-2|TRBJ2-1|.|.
CASSLLRGDSSYNEQFF
TGTGCCAGCAGCCTGCTCAGGGGGGATAGCTCCTACAATGAGCAGTTCTTC
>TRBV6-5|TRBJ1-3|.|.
CASTRTGGNTIYF
TGTGCCAGCACACGAACCGGGGGAAACACCATATATTTT
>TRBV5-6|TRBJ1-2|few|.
CASSLGGFNYGYTF
TGTGCCAGCAGCTTGGGCGGGTTTAACTATGGCTACACCTTC
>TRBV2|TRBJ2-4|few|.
CASSEGRTQTAF
TGTGCCAGCAGTGAAGGGCGGACACAAACAGCCTTC
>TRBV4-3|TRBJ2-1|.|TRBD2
CASSPGTSGSVDEQFF
TGCGCCAGCAGCCCAGGGACTAGCGGGAGTGTGGATGAGCAGTTCTTC
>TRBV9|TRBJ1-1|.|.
CASSVGVKDMEAFF
TGTGCCAGCAGCGTAGGGGTTAAGGACATGGAGGCTTTCTTT
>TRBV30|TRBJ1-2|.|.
CAWSVPGGYTF
TGTGCCTGGAGTGTACCGGGGGGCTACACCTTC
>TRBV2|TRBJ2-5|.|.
CASGPAEPQETQYF
TGTGCCAGCGGTCCAGCGGAGCCCCAAGAGACCCAGTACTTC
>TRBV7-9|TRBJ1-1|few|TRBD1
CASSPWTGGPAEAFF
TGTGCCAGCAGCCCCTGGACAGGGGGCCCGGCTGAAGCTTTCTTT
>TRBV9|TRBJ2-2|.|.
CASSVVLSTGELFF
TGTGCCAGCAGCGTAGTACTGAGCACCGGGGAGCTGTTTTTT
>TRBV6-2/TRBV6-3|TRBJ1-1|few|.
CASSWGLRTEAFF
TGTGCCAGCAGTTGGGGACTGCGGACTGAAGCTTTCTTT
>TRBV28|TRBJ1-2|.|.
CASNPNTSGYTF
TGTGCCAGCAACCCAAACACTAGCGGCTACACCTTC
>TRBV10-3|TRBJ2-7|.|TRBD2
CAISSPQASGDYEQYF
TGTGCCATCAGCAGCCCCCAGGCTAGCGGAGATTACGAGCAGTACTTC
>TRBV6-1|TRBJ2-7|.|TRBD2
CASSVAGGTYEQYF
TGTGCCAGCAGTGTAGCGGGAGGAACCTACGAGCAGTACTTC
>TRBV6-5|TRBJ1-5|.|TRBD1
CASSDPGQGYQPQHF
TGTGCCAGCAGCGACCCGGGACAGGGCTATCAGCCCCAGCATTTT
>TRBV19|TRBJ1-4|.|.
CASSPRQTTNEKLFF
TGTGCCAGTAGTCCCCGACAGACAACTAATGAAAAACTGTTTTTT
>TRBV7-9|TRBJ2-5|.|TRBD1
CASSTKGQRGETQYF
TGTGCCAGCAGCACAAAGGGACAGAGGGGAGAGACCCAGTACTTC
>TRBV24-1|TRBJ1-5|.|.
CATSDPGGNQPQHF
TGTGCCACCAGTGACCCGGGAGGCAATCAGCCCCAGCATTTT
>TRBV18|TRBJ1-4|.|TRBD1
CASSPSSTGGLEKLFF
TGTGCCAGCTCACCATCTTCGACAGGGGGCCTAGAAAAACTGTTTTTT
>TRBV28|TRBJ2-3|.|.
CASSSPPRSTDTQYF
TGTGCCAGCAGTTCACCTCCGAGGAGCACAGATACGCAGTATTTT
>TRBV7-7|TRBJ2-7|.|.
CASSLPWTDPFEQYF
TGTGCCAGCAGCTTACCTTGGACAGACCCCTTCGAGCAGTACTTC
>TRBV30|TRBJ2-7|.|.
CAWGAGASYEQYF
TGTGCCTGGGGGGCGGGGGCGAGCTACGAGCAGTACTTC
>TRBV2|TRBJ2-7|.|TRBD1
CASSERTGSWEQYF
TGTGCCAGCAGTGAACGGACAGGGTCCTGGGAGCAGTACTTC
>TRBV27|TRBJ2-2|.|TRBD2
CASSSRTRSNTGELFF
TGTGCCAGCAGTTCCCGGACTAGATCGAACACCGGGGAGCTGTTTTTT
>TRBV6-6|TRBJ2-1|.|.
CASSQQGNEQFF
TGTGCCAGCAGTCAACAGGGTAATGAGCAGTTCTTC
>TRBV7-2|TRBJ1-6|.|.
CASSLAQARGSPLHF
TGTGCCAGCAGCTTAGCACAGGCTAGGGGTTCACCCCTCCACTTT
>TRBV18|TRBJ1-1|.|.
CASSPPRQTLGTEAFF
TGTGCCAGCTCACCACCGCGACAGACCCTGGGCACTGAAGCTTTCTTT
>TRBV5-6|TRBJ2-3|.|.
CASSLDDSSSTDTQYF
TGTGCCAGCAGCTTGGACGACAGTTCTAGCACAGATACGCAGTATTTT
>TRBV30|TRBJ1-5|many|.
CAWSLRGLGSNQPQHF
TGTGCCTGGAGTCTCCGGGGGTTAGGGAGTAATCAGCCCCAGCATTTT
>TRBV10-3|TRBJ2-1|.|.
CAISDPGLARSSYNEQFF
TGTGCCATCAGTGACCCCGGGCTAGCGCGGAGCTCCTACAATGAGCAGTTCTTC
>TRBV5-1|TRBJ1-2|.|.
CASSWGTLYGYTF
TGCGCCAGCAGCTGGGGGACTCTCTATGGCTACACCTTC
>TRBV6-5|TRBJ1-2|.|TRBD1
CASSYFQQGNDGYTF
TGTGCCAGCAGTTACTTTCAACAGGGGAACGATGGCTACACCTTC
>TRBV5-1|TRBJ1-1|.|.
CASSIGPRNTEAFF
TGCGCCAGCAGCATTGGGCCAAGGAACACTGAAGCTTTCTTT
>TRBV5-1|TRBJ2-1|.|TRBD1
CASSVGTGRYNEQFF
TGCGCCAGCAGCGTCGGGACAGGTCGTTACAATGAGCAGTTCTTC
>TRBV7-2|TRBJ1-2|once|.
CASSLVGSGEGNYGYTF
TGTGCCAGCAGCTTAGTTGGATCAGGGGAAGGGAACTATGGCTACACCTTC
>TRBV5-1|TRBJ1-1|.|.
CASSLTGTMNTEAFF
TGCGCCAGCAGCTTGACAGGGACCATGAACACTGAAGCTTTCTTT
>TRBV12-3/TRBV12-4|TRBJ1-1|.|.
CASFSERGTEAFF
TGTGCCAGCTTCTCCGAAAGAGGCACTGAAGCTTTCTTT
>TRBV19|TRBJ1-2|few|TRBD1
CASKPGQGLVRGYTF
TGTGCCAGTAAGCCCGGACAGGGGTTAGTGCGTGGCTACACCTTC
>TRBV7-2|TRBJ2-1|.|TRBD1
CASSLRPTGQMNEQFF
TGTGCCAGCAGCTTACGACCGACAGGGCAGATGAATGAGCAGTTCTTC
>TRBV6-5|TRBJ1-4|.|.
CASTIRTNEKLFF
TGTGCCAGCACTATCAGGACTAATGAAAAACTGTTTTTT
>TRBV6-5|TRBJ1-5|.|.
CASSLSLRRYQPQHF
TGTGCCAGCAGTCTTAGCCTGAGGCGGTATCAGCCCCAGCATTTT
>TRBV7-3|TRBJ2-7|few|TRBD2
CASSLGPSSGGYEQYF
TGTGCCAGCAGCTTAGGCCCGTCTAGCGGGGGCTACGAGCAGTACTTC
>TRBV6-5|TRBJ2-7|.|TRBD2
CASWSGTSRYEQYF
TGTGCCAGCTGGTCCGGGACTAGCCGCTACGAGCAGTACTTC
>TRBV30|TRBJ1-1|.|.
CAWSVLQGRTEAFF
TGTGCCTGGAGTGTACTCCAGGGGCGGACTGAAGCTTTCTTT
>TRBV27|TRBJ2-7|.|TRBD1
CASSYGTGVGYEQYF
TGTGCCAGCAGTTACGGGACAGGGGTAGGGTACGAGCAGTACTTC
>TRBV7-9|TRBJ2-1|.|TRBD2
CASRQAGSANEQFF
TGTGCCAGCAGACAAGCGGGATCGGCCAATGAGCAGTTCTTC
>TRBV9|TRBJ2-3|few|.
CASSQVHDSGQYF
TGTGCCAGCAGCCAGGTTCACGATAGTGGGCAGTATTTT
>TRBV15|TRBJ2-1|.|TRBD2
CATSRGGAGGPLEQFF
TGTGCCACCAGCAGAGGGGGAGCGGGAGGGCCCCTGGAGCAGTTCTTC
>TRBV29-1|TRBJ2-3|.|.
CSVSQDTDTQYF
TGCAGCGTTTCGCAGGACACAGATACGCAGTATTTT
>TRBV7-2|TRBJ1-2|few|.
CASSFSRVDGYTF
TGTGCCAGCAGCTTTAGCAGGGTGGATGGCTACACCTTC
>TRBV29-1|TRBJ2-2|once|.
CSVVEPIGELFF
TGCAGCGTTGTGGAGCCGATCGGGGAGCTGTTTTTT